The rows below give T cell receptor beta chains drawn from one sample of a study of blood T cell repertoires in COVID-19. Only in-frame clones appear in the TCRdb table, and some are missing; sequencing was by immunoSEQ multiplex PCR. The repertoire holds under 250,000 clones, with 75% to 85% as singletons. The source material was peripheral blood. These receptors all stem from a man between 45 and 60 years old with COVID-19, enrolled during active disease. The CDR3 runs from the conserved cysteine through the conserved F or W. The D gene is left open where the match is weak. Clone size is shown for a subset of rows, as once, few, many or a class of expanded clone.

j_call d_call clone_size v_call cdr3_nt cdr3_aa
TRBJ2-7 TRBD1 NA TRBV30 TGTGCCTGGAGGACGCTGACAGGGCGGCAATCCGAGCAGTACTTC CAWRTLTGRQSEQYF
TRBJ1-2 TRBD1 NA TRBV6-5 TGTGCCAGCAGAAGACAGGGCGTCTATGGCTACACCTTC CASRRQGVYGYTF
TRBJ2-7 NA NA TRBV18 TGTGCCAGCTCACTCGGACAGAGCACCTACGAGCAGTACTTC CASSLGQSTYEQYF
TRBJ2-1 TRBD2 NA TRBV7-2 TGTGCCAGCAGCTTAGTGCTAGCGGGGGCGACCTACAATGAGCAGTTCTTC CASSLVLAGATYNEQFF
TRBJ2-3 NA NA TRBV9 TGTGCCAGCAGCGTCAGGGGCCGGGATACGCAGTATTTT CASSVRGRDTQYF
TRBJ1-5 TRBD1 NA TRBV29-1 TGCAGCGCTGGACAGGGGGCCGATCAGCCCCAGCATTTT CSAGQGADQPQHF
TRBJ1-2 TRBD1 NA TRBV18 TGTGCCAGCTCACCCGGACAGGGGGCTAACTATGGCTACACCTTC CASSPGQGANYGYTF
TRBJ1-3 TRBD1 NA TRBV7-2 TGTGCCAGCAGCCGGATTAGGGGGACAGGTGGAAACACCATATATTTT CASSRIRGTGGNTIYF
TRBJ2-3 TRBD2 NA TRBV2 TGTGCCAGCAGTGGGCTCGGGGGGGCCACAGATACGCAGTATTTT CASSGLGGATDTQYF
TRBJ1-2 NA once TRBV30 TGTGCCTGGAGTACCAGGTTCATGGGCTACACCTTC CAWSTRFMGYTF
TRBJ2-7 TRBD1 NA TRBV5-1 TGCGCCAGCAGCCAGGGACAGCACGAAGGGGAGCAGTACTTC CASSQGQHEGEQYF
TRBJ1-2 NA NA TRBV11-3 TGTGCCAGCAGCTTAACAGGGATCAACTATGGCTACACCTTC CASSLTGINYGYTF
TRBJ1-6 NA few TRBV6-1 TGTGCCAGCAGTGAAACGACAAGAAATTCACCCCTCCACTTT CASSETTRNSPLHF
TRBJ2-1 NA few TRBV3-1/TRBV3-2 TGTGCCAGCAGCCAAGATTTCCTAGCTAGTAATGAGCAGTTCTTC CASSQDFLASNEQFF
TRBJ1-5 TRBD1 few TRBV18 TGTGCCAGCTCAGCACAGGGGCAGCCCCAGCATTTT CASSAQGQPQHF
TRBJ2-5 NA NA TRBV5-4 TGTGCCAGCAGCTTGGATGGGTCGCGGGAGACCCAGTACTTC CASSLDGSRETQYF
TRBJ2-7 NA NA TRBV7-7 TGTGCTAGCAGCTTGACAGGATCGGGAGAGCAGTACTTC CASSLTGSGEQYF
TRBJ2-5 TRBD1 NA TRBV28 TGTGCCAGCAGTTCCCTGGGACAGGGAGAGACCCAGTACTTC CASSSLGQGETQYF
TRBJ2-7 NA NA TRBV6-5 TGTGCCAGCAGGGACACTCTTGCCTACGAGCAGTACTTC CASRDTLAYEQYF
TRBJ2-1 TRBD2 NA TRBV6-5 TGTGCCAGCAGGGGACTAGCGGGGGGGTACAATGAGCAGTTCTTC CASRGLAGGYNEQFF
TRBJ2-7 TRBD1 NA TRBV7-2 TGTGCCAGCAGCTTTACCCCAGGGGGTATCAACGAGCAGTACTTC CASSFTPGGINEQYF
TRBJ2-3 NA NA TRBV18 TGTGCCAGCTCACCACTGAACAGGGCCGAAACAGATACGCAGTATTTT CASSPLNRAETDTQYF
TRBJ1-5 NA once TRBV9 TGTGCCAGCAGCGCCGGGGTTGCTCAGCCCCAGCATTTT CASSAGVAQPQHF
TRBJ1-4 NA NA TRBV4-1 TGCGCCAGCAGCCGGGAGGGGGGACATCCAACTAATGAAAAACTGTTTTTT CASSREGGHPTNEKLFF
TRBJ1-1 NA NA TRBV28 TGTGCCAGCAGTTTACACGACAGGTTTCAGACTGAAGCTTTCTTT CASSLHDRFQTEAFF
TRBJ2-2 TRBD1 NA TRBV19 TGTGCCAGTAGTAATGCGACAGGGTCCCCCGGGGAGCTGTTTTTT CASSNATGSPGELFF
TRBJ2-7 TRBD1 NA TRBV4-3 TGCGCCAGCAGCCAAGACAGGGGGCACGAGCAGTACTTC CASSQDRGHEQYF
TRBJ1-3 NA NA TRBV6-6 TGTGCCAGCAGTTACTCGACGACAAAGGTCGGAAACACCATATATTTT CASSYSTTKVGNTIYF
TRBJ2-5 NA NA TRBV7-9 TGTGCCAGCAGCCCGGGACTGAGCCAAGAGACCCAGTACTTC CASSPGLSQETQYF
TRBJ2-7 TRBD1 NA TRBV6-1 TGTGCCAGCAGTGATCGACAGGGGGACTACGAGCAGTACTTC CASSDRQGDYEQYF
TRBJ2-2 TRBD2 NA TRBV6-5 TGTGCCAGCAGTTCCGGGGGGACCGCGAACACCGGGGAGCTGTTTTTT CASSSGGTANTGELFF
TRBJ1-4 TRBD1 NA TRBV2 TGTGCCAGCAGCATAAGACAGGGGCGGAATGAAAAACTGTTTTTT CASSIRQGRNEKLFF
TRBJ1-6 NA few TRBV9 TGTGCCAGCAGCCCGCAGGTCAGCTCCTATAATTCACCCCTCCACTTT CASSPQVSSYNSPLHF
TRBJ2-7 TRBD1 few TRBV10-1 TGCGCCAGCAGGGACAGGGTAAACGAGCAGTACTTC CASRDRVNEQYF
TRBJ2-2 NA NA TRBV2 TGTGCCAGCAGTTTAAGACAGCCACACAGCACCGGGGAGCTGTTTTTT CASSLRQPHSTGELFF
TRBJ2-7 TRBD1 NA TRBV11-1 TGTGCCAGCAGCTTAGCATGGACAGGCACCTACGAGCAGTACTTC CASSLAWTGTYEQYF
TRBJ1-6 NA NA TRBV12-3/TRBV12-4 TGTGCCAGCAGGCGGGAGGGAAATTCACCCCTCCACTTT CASRREGNSPLHF
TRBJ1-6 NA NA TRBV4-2 TGTGCCAGCAGCCAAGTGAGGGACTATAATTCACCCCTCCACTTT CASSQVRDYNSPLHF
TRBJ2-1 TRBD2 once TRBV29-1 TGCAGCGTTGGGTATCTAGCGGGGTCCTACAATGAGCAGTTCTTC CSVGYLAGSYNEQFF
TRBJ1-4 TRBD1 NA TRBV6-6 TGTGCCAGCAGCAGGACAGGCCGGGAAAAACTGTTTTTT CASSRTGREKLFF
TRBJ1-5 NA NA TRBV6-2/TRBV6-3 TGTGCCAGCAGCCCTGGTGGCAGTTCCTTCAATCAGCCCCAGCATTTT CASSPGGSSFNQPQHF
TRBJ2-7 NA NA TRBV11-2 TGTGCCAGCAGTTACGACACAGCCTACGAGCAGTACTTC CASSYDTAYEQYF
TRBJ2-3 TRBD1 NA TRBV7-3 TGTGCCAGCAGCGCGACAGGGTTCAGCACAGATACGCAGTATTTT CASSATGFSTDTQYF
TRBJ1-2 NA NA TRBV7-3 TGTGCCAGCAGCTTATGGGCCGGGAGCGGCTACACCTTC CASSLWAGSGYTF
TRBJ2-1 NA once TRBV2 TGTGCCAGCACGGGTGGGGGCCATGAGCAGTTCTTC CASTGGGHEQFF
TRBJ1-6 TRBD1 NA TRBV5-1 TGCGCCAGCAGCTTGGATTATTCGGGACAGGAAAATAATTCACCCCTCCACTTT CASSLDYSGQENNSPLHF
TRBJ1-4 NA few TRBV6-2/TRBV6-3 TGTGCCAGCAGTTACCACCCGCGGTATAATGAAAAACTGTTTTTT CASSYHPRYNEKLFF
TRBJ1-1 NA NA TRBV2 TGTGCCAGCAGCGCACAGCTAACCACACTGGAAGCTTTCTTT CASSAQLTTLEAFF
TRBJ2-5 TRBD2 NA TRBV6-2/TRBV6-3 TGTGCCAGCAGTTACTCGGGAGGGGAGGTCCAGTACTTC CASSYSGGEVQYF
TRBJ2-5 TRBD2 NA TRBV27 TGTGCCAGCAGAGATTGGACTAGCACAAAAGAGACCCAGTACTTC CASRDWTSTKETQYF
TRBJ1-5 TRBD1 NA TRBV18 TGTGCCAGCTCACCCGACAGGGCCGCCGGGCCCCAGCATTTT CASSPDRAAGPQHF
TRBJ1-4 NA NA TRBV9 TGTGCCAGCAGCCCCTCACATGCAACTAATGAAAAACTGTTTTTT CASSPSHATNEKLFF
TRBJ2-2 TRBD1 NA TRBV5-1 TGCGCCAGCAGCTTTTTACAGGGGGACACCGGGGAGCTGTTTTTT CASSFLQGDTGELFF
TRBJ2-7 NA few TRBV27 TGTGCCAGCAGTACAGGATACGAGCAGTACTTC CASSTGYEQYF
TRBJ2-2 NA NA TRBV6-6 TGTGCCAGCAGTTACGAGCCCCGGACCGGGGAGCTGTTTTTT CASSYEPRTGELFF
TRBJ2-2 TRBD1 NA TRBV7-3 TGTGCCAGCAGCTTGGGGACAGGGGGCATCGGGGAGCTGTTTTTT CASSLGTGGIGELFF
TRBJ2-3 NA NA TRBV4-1 TGCGCCAGCAGCCAAGGAATAGTACGTTCCACAGATACGCAGTATTTT CASSQGIVRSTDTQYF
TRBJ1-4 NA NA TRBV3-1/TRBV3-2 TGTGCCAGCAGCCACGCAGGGGCAACTAATGAAAAACTGTTTTTT CASSHAGATNEKLFF
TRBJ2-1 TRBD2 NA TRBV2 TGTGCCAGCAGGACCGGGACTAGCGTAGGCAATGAGCAGTTCTTC CASRTGTSVGNEQFF